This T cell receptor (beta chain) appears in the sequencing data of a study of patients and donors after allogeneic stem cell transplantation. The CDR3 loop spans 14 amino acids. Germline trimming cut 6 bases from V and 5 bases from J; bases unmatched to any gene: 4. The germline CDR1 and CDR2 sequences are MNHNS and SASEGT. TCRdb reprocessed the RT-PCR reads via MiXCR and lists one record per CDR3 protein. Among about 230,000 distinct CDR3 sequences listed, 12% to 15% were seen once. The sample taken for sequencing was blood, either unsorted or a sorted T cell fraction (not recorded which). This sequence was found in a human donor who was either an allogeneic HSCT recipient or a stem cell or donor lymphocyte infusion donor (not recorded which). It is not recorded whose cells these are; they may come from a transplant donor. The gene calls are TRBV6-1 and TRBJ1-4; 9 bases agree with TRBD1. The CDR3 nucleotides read TGTGCCAGCAGGGGGACAGGGTCCAATGAAAAACTGTTTTTT. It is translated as CASRGTGSNEKLFF.